The present T cell receptor (beta chain) was sequenced within a study of OX40 agonist ivuxolimab in advanced cancers. General study results and limits: Relative to CD4+, CD8+ T cells held more expanded clones on average. With doses of 0.1 to 3.0 mg/kg, CD4+ and CD8+ blood T cells had undergone clonal expansion by week 6.

Only in-frame clones appear in the TCRdb table, and some are missing; sequencing was by immunoSEQ multiplex PCR. The sample has approximately 99,000 clones, 90% to 96% seen once. This CDR3 region has 12 residues. Per germline, CDR1 SGHTA and CDR2 FQGNSA. Trimming cost V 1 base and J 10 bases, with 8 bases left between them. In this sample, this clone turned up once. Antigen: not known. The chain is built from TRBV7-2 and TRBJ2-1; the D is unclear. Sequences were derived from CD4+ or CD8+ T cells sorted from blood, sampled in a trial of the OX40 agonist ivuxolimab. This TCR came from an adult with an advanced solid tumor such as melanoma, head and neck, liver or kidney cancer. The CDR3 reads CASSLVGVEQFF. CDR3 coding DNA: TGTGCCAGCAGCTTAGTTGGTGTAGAGCAGTTCTTC.